These 21 T cell receptor beta chains originate from one sample sequenced in a study of cytotoxic CD8 clonotypes in ibrutinib-treated CLL. The table came from immunoSEQ multiplex PCR; TCRdb's copy has only in-frame clones and leaves some out. The sample has around 200,000 clones, 75% to 80% seen once. The sample was PBMCs, taken after 12 months of ibrutinib treatment. The receptors shown here come from a human donor with chronic lymphocytic leukemia.

This clone was counted a single time. The rearrangement uses TRBV7-9 and TRBJ2-3, with D possibly TRBD1 on 5 matching bases. The germline gives CDR1 SEHNR, CDR2 FQNEAQ (reference sequence). The CDR3 has 16 amino acids. V was pared by 1 base and J by 2 bases, with 13 bases between. The CDR3 protein is CASSLDMGRHTDTQYF. In DNA form, the CDR3 reads TGTGCCAGCAGCTTAGATATGGGGCGGCACACAGATACGCAGTATTTT.

The chain is built from TRBV27 and TRBJ2-6; possible D gene TRBD1, 5 bases. CDR1 is MNHEY, CDR2 SMNVEV, per germline (reference sequence). This CDR3 has 17 residues. Trimming cost V 5 bases and J 3 bases, with 17 bases left between them. The CDR3, as DNA: TGTGCCAGCAGTCCACAAATAGGACAAATTGGGGCCAACGTCCTGACTTTC. Amino acids: CASSPQIGQIGANVLTF.

J is TRBJ2-5 and V is TRBV7-6; D not resolved. V was pared by 5 bases and J by 7 bases, with 8 bases between. Germline-derived CDR1 and CDR2 are SGHVS and FNYEAQ. The CDR3 runs to 11 residues. The CDR3 protein is CASSLLGTQYF. The CDR3 DNA is TGTGCCAGCAGCCTATTAGGGACCCAGTACTTC.

In the case of this clone: One junction end does not reproduce the germline sequence, and a read error may be involved. V is TRBV19 and J is TRBJ2-1; 9 nucleotides align to TRBD2. The CDR3 runs to 13 residues. The germline gives CDR1 LNHDA, CDR2 SQIVND (reference sequence). CDR3 protein: CASSMEVGTSWIF. As DNA, the CDR3 is TGTGCCAGTAGTATGGAGGTCGGGACTAGCTGGATCTTC.

The genes are TRBV11-2 and TRBJ2-7; 7 bases are a match to TRBD2. The V gene's germline CDR1 is SGHAT and CDR2 FQNNGV. Unmatched junction bases numbered 8, after V lost 4 bases and J lost 2 bases. CDR3 size: 15 residues. CDR3: CASSSREVLTYEQYF. The CDR3 coding sequence is TGTGCCAGCAGCTCCCGGGAGGTTTTGACCTACGAGCAGTACTTC.

V usage is TRBV7-6 and J usage is TRBJ2-5; possible D gene TRBD2, 6 bases. The V end was cut by 8 bases, the J end by 2 bases, with 12 bases between. Germline-derived CDR1 and CDR2 are SGHVS and FNYEAQ. The CDR3 has 13 residues. As DNA, the CDR3 is TGTGCCAGCTCGGAGGGGCATCAAGAGACCCAGTACTTC. It specifies CASSEGHQETQYF. The full variable domain, its missing parts supplied by reference TRBV7-6 and TRBJ2-5, is GAGVSQSPRYKVTKRGQDVALRCDPISGHVSLYWYRQALGQGPEFLTYFNYEAQQDKSGLPNDRFSAERPEGSISTLTIQRTEQRDSAMYRCASSEGHQETQYFGPGTRLLVL.

Only one count was recorded for this clone. CDR3 region: CASSLSVGVPYEQYF. CDR3 coding DNA: TGTGCCAGCAGCTTATCAGTAGGGGTACCCTACGAGCAGTACTTC. J is TRBJ2-7 and V is TRBV7-6; possible D gene TRBD1, 5 bases. CDR1 SGHVS and CDR2 FNYEAQ come from the germline V gene. Between the trimmed V and J ends, which lost 2 bases and 2 bases, there was a span of 13 bases. This CDR3 is 15 amino acids long. The full variable domain, in which reference TRBV7-6 and TRBJ2-7 provide the parts outside the CDR3, is GAGVSQSPRYKVTKRGQDVALRCDPISGHVSLYWYRQALGQGPEFLTYFNYEAQQDKSGLPNDRFSAERPEGSISTLTIQRTEQRDSAMYRCASSLSVGVPYEQYFGPGTRLTVT.

The chain combines TRBV5-6 with TRBJ1-1, with D tentatively TRBD1 (5 bases). The CDR3 has 14 residues. V was clipped by 4 bases and J by 7 bases, with 17 bases between them. Per the germline V gene, CDR1 is SGHDT and CDR2 is YYEEEE. CDR3 in DNA: TGTGCCAGCAGCCCCTTTAACAGGAGAGATGAAGCTTTCTTT. This codes for CASSPFNRRDEAFF.

This chain links TRBV7-9 with TRBJ2-1; D is perhaps TRBD1 or TRBD2 (6 bases each). Germline V gives CDR1 SEHNR, CDR2 FQNEAQ (reference sequence). The V end lost 7 bases, the J end lost 2 bases, and 21 bases lay between the germline ends. The CDR3 has 17 amino acids. The CDR3 is CASIDRVGGDTYNEQFF. The CDR3 DNA sequence: TGTGCCAGCATCGATCGGGTAGGCGGGGACACCTACAATGAGCAGTTCTTC.

This clone was observed a single time. V and J are TRBV6-1 and TRBJ2-7; D tentatively reads TRBD1 or TRBD2 (5 bases each). Trimming pared 1 base from V and 2 bases from J, leaving 9 bases between. CDR3 size: 14 residues. CDR1 is MNHNS, CDR2 SASEGT, per germline. CDR3 amino acids: CASSEEWGPYEQYF. DNA of the CDR3: TGTGCCAGCAGTGAAGAGTGGGGACCCTACGAGCAGTACTTC.

V gene TRBV5-1 combines with J gene TRBJ2-5; 14 bases are shared with TRBD2. Per the germline V gene, CDR1 is SGHRS and CDR2 is YFSETQ. V dropped 3 bases and J dropped 5; count of bases not matched to a gene: 30. The CDR3 loop spans 24 amino acids. As DNA, the CDR3 is TGCGCCAGCAGCTCCCCCGGGACTAGCGGGGGCCCAAGGCATGGGAGTTTCGTGGCGGAGACCCAGTACTTC. Amino acids: CASSSPGTSGGPRHGSFVAETQYF.

V and J are TRBV27 and TRBJ2-3, with D possibly being TRBD1 (6 bases). Trimming removed 2 bases from V and 1 base from J, with 10 bases in between. CDR3 size: 15 residues. Germline loops: CDR1 MNHEY, CDR2 SMNVEV (reference sequence). This CDR3 reads CASSLRGNGTDTQYF. In DNA form, the CDR3 reads TGTGCCAGCAGTTTAAGGGGGAACGGCACAGATACGCAGTATTTT.

This chain links TRBV12-5 with TRBJ1-5; no reliable D call. Trimming cost V 1 base and J 7 bases, with 8 bases left between them. This CDR3 has 13 residues. Per the germline V gene, CDR1 is LGHNT and CDR2 is FRNRAP. The CDR3 is CASGLELGQPQHF. Written as DNA, the CDR3 is TGTGCTAGTGGTTTGGAACTTGGGCAGCCCCAGCATTTT.

The CDR3 DNA reads TGTGCCAGTGGGACAGGGAGCTACGAGCAGTACTTC. This encodes CASGTGSYEQYF. The chain recombines TRBV5-6 with TRBJ2-7; 9 nucleotides match TRBD1. J lost 3 bases, V lost 8 bases, and 3 bases had no gene match. The CDR3 sequence is 12 residues long. Germline CDR1 is SGHDT and CDR2 is YYEEEE.

This clone came up once. The chain combines TRBV7-2 with TRBJ2-1; D possibly matches TRBD1 or TRBD2 (5 bases each). CDR1 is SGHTA and CDR2 is FQGNSA in the germline V gene. Trimming took 0 bases from V and 9 from J, leaving 6 bases between them. CDR3 size: 12 residues. DNA for the CDR3: TGTGCCAGCAGCTTAGCGGGGGTTGAGCAGTTCTTC. This encodes CASSLAGVEQFF.

The count of this clone is one. This chain joins TRBV2 and TRBJ2-7; D call uncertain. This CDR3 comprises 16 residues. Germline assignment: CDR1 SNHLY and CDR2 FYNNEI. Trimming cost V 3 bases and J 0 bases, with 15 bases left between them. In nucleotides, the CDR3 is TGTGCCAGCAGTGATATGATATTGGGCGGCTCCTACGAGCAGTACTTC. Residues: CASSDMILGGSYEQYF. The variable domain in full, with the rest retrieved from reference TRBV2 and TRBJ2-7, is EPEVTQTPSHQVTQMGQEVILRCVPISNHLYFYWYRQILGQKVEFLVSFYNNEISEKSEIFDDQFSVERPDGSNFTLKIRSTKLEDSAMYFCASSDMILGGSYEQYFGPGTRLTVT.

In this sample, this clone turned up once. The chain couples TRBV6-5 to TRBJ1-1; D unclear. The CDR3 covers 14 residues. Trimming removed 6 bases at V and 1 base at J, with 12 bases between. Looked up from germline, CDR1 is MNHEY and CDR2 is SVGAGI. CDR3 DNA sequence: TGTGCCAGCAGAATTCGGCGGGGGAACACTGAAGCTTTCTTT. Amino acids: CASRIRRGNTEAFF.

A remark on this clone: Likely a read error: the CDR3 ends without its conserved phenylalanine or tryptophan. Because the CDR3's place on the DNA is in doubt, the DNA is left out and the CDR3 is given as listed by TCRdb. The V call is TRBV6-1, the J call TRBJ1-1. Both ends counted, the CDR3 spans 15 residues. Germline values: CDR1 MNHNS, CDR2 SASEGT. The CDR3 spells CASSASRDEIRSFLL.

This clone was seen a few times. The chain joins TRBV18 to TRBJ1-2; possible D gene TRBD1, 5 bases. This CDR3 spans 13 amino acids. The germline gives CDR1 KGHSH, CDR2 LQKENI. Trimming removed 3 bases from V and 1 base from J, with 6 bases in between. The CDR3 region is CASSPDSNYGYTF. The DNA for the CDR3 is TGTGCCAGCTCACCCGACAGTAACTATGGCTACACCTTC.

This chain links TRBV4-1 with TRBJ2-2, with a tentative D call TRBD1 (5 bases). From germline, CDR1 is MGHRA and CDR2 YSYEKL. This CDR3 spans 17 amino acids. Trimming left V 0 bases short and J 0 bases short, with 11 bases between. CDR3 in amino acids: CASSQDGYRSNTGELFF. CDR3 sequence (DNA): TGCGCCAGCAGCCAAGATGGATACAGGTCGAACACCGGGGAGCTGTTTTTT.

The chain employs TRBV4-1 and TRBJ2-7; D is unclear. The CDR3 runs 13 residues. Trimming removed 0 bases at V and 3 bases at J, with 6 bases between. Germline lookup yields CDR1 MGHRA and CDR2 YSYEKL. Here the CDR3 reads CASSQDGSYEQYF. For the CDR3, the DNA is TGCGCCAGCAGCCAAGACGGAAGCTACGAGCAGTACTTC.